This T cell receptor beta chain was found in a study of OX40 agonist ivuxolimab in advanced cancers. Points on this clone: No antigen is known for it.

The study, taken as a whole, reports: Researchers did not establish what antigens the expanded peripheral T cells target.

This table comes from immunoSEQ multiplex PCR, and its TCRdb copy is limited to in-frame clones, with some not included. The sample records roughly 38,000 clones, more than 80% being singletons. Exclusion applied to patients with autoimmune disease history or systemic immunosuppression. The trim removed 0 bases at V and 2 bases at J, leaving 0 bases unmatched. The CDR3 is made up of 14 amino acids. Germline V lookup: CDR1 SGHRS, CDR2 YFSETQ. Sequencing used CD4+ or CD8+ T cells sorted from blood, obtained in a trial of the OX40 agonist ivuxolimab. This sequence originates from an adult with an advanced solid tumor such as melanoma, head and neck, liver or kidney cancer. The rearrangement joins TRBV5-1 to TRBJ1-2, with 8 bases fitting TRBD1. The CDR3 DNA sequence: TGCGCCAGCAGCTTGGGGACAGGGAACTATGGCTACACCTTC. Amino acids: CASSLGTGNYGYTF. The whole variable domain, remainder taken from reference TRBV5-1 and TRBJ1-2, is KAGVTQTPRYLIKTRGQQVTLSCSPISGHRSVSWYQQTPGQGLQFLFEYFSETQRNKGNFPGRFSGRQFSNSRSEMNVSTLELGDSALYLCASSLGTGNYGYTFGSGTRLTVV.